These 10 T cell receptor beta chains came from one sample sequenced in a study of blood T cells in healthy people across ages. A second PCR of roughly 7 to 11 cycles used a sample-barcoded 5' primer and a J-beta primer mix. TCRdb analysed the 5' RACE reads with MiXCR anew, one entry per CDR3 protein. There are approximately 800,000 distinct CDR3 sequences in the sample; around a quarter occur only once, and around 2.9% lies in the top ten. This sample also belongs to another study, concerning T cells of mothers and their children.

Input material: blood. These receptors came from a boy aged 5 to 17 in good health.

This chain joins TRBV6-1 and TRBJ1-2; tentative D call: TRBD1 (6 bases). Looked up from germline, CDR1 is MNHNS and CDR2 is SASEGT. The ends were cut back, 6 bases at V and 4 bases at J, with 21 bases in the middle. The CDR3 covers 16 residues. CDR3 nucleotides: TGTGCCAGCAGACTAGTCGGCGCAGGGGACATCTATGGCTACACCTTC. Its translation is CASRLVGAGDIYGYTF.

This clonotype has only a few counts. The V call is TRBV7-9, the J call TRBJ2-7, with 7 bases that match TRBD1. The germline V gene encodes CDR1 SEHNR and CDR2 FQNEAQ (reference sequence). The CDR3 is 14 amino acids. After removal of 4 bases from V and 1 base from J, the junction contained 4 bases not matched to a gene. The CDR3 reads CASSYPDRSYEQYF. The CDR3 region has the DNA TGTGCCAGCAGCTACCCGGACAGGTCCTACGAGCAGTACTTC.

The chain has TRBV5-1 and TRBJ2-1, with 12 bases matching TRBD2. V shed 4 bases and J 15 bases; nucleotides not matched to a gene: 11. The CDR3 has 14 residues. Germline lookup yields CDR1 SGHRS and CDR2 YFSETQ. In DNA form, the CDR3 reads TGCGCCAGCAGCCCCGCTCTAGCGGGGGGGCGTATGTTCTTC. The encoded protein is CASSPALAGGRMFF.

This clonotype was seen more than once but under ten times. The V gene is TRBV5-1, the J gene TRBJ1-2; D uncertain. V dropped 0 bases and J dropped 4 bases, with 7 bases sitting between them. The germline V gene has CDR1 SGHRS and CDR2 YFSETQ. CDR3 length equals 13 residues. The CDR3 region is CASSLVYSYGYTF. Here the CDR3 DNA reads TGCGCCAGCAGCTTGGTCTATAGCTATGGCTACACCTTC.

This rearrangement joins TRBV10-3 to TRBJ1-1; D is possibly TRBD1 (6 bases). The CDR3 loop spans 13 amino acids. CDR1 is ENHRY, CDR2 SYGVKD, per germline. V dropped 5 bases and J dropped 10 bases, with 17 bases sitting between them. Here the CDR3 DNA reads TGTGCCATCAGTCCCCCGGGGGGCGGGTCAGCTTTCTTT. Amino acid sequence: CAISPPGGGSAFF.

This clonotype appeared many times. The V call is TRBV12-3 or TRBV12-4, the J call TRBJ1-2; 7 positions match TRBD1. Trimming took 1 base from V and 4 from J; bases not matched to a gene: 0. The length of the CDR3 is 13 residues. The CDR3 reads CASSLGTGYGYTF. CDR3 bases: TGTGCCAGCAGTTTAGGGACAGGCTATGGCTACACCTTC.

The V gene is TRBV12-3 or TRBV12-4, the J gene TRBJ2-7; D gene ambiguous. CDR3 length equals 15 residues. The V and J ends lost 5 bases and 7 bases respectively, with 21 bases between them. The CDR3 is CASSPARNYPREQYF. CDR3 in DNA: TGTGCCAGCAGTCCCGCCCGGAACTACCCAAGGGAGCAGTACTTC.

The sample holds a few counts of this clonotype. The genes are TRBV6-5 and TRBJ2-3; 11 positions match TRBD2. V lost 6 bases to trimming and J lost 1 base; unmatched junction nucleotides: 3. Germline V gives CDR1 MNHEY, CDR2 SVGAGI. CDR3 length equals 15 residues. The CDR3 coding sequence is TGTGCCAGCAGGGCGGGACTAGCGGGCACAGATACGCAGTATTTT. It specifies CASRAGLAGTDTQYF.

A note on this clonotype: Germline and junction disagree at one end, which may indicate a read error. The V gene is TRBV20-1, the J gene TRBJ2-5; 7 bases fit TRBD2. CDR3 length: 13 amino acids. Germline V gives CDR1 DFQATT, CDR2 SNEGSKA (reference sequence). The CDR3 DNA is TGCAGTGCTAGCCTGGGGGGGGAGGGGACCCAATACTTC. Translating gives CSASLGGEGTQYF.

This chain joins TRBV15 and TRBJ1-1; D is uncertain. The CDR3 contains 12 residues. Between the trimmed V and J ends, which lost 5 bases and 1 base, there was a span of 5 bases. Germline CDR1 LNHNV, CDR2 YYDKDF (reference sequence). The CDR3: CATSETNTEAFF. Here the CDR3 DNA reads TGTGCCACCAGCGAGACGAACACTGAAGCTTTCTTT.